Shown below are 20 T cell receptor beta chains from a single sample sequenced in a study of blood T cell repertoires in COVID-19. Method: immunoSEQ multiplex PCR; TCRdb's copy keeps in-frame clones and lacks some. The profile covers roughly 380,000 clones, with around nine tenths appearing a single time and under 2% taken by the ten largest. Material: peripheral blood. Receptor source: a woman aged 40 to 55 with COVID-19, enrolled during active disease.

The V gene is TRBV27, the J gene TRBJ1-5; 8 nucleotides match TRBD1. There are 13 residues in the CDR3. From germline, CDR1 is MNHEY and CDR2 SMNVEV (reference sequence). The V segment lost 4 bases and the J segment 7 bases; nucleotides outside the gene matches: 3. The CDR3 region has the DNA TGTGCCAGCAGTTGGGACAGGCGGCAGCCCCAGCATTTT. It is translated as CASSWDRRQPQHF.

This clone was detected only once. CDR3 coding DNA: TGTGCCAGCAGTTTGGGACAGGGGAGCGGTGGCTACACCTTC. As protein: CASSLGQGSGGYTF. The chain recombines TRBV28 with TRBJ1-2, with 10 nucleotides matching TRBD1. In germline, CDR1 is MDHEN, CDR2 SYDVKM. V trimming: 3 bases; J trimming: 7 bases; junction bases outside the gene matches: 5. The CDR3 length is 14 residues.

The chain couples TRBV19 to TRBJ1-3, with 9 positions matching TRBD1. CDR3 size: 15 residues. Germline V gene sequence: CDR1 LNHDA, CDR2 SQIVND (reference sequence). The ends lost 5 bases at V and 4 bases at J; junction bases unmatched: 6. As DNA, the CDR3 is TGTGCCAGTAGTCCCGGGACAGGGATCGGAAACACCATATATTTT. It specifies CASSPGTGIGNTIYF.

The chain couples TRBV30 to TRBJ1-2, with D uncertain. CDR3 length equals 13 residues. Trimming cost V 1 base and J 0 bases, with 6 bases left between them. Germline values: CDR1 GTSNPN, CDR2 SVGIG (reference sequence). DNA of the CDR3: TGTGCCTGGAGTGGACTATCTAACTATGGCTACACCTTC. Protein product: CAWSGLSNYGYTF.

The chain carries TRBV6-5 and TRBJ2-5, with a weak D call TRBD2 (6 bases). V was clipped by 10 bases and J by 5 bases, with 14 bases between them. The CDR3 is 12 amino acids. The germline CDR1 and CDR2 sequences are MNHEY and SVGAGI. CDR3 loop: CATAGIGETQYF. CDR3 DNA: TGTGCCACGGCGGGGATAGGGGAGACCCAGTACTTC.

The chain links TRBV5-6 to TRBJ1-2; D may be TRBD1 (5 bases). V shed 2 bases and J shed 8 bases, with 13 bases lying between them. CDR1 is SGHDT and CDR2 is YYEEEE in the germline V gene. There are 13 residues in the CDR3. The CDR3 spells CASSFQGLEGYTF. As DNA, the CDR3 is TGTGCCAGCAGCTTTCAGGGCCTCGAAGGCTACACCTTC. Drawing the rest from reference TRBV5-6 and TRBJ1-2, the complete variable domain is DAGVTQSPTHLIKTRGQQVTLRCSPKSGHDTVSWYQQALGQGPQFIFQYYEEEERQRGNFPDRFSGHQFPNYSSELNVNALLLGDSALYLCASSFQGLEGYTFGSGTRLTVV.

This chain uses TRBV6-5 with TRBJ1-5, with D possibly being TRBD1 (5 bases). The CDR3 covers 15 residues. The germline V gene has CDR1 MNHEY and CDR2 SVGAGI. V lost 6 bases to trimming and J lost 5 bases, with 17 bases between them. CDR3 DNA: TGTGCCAGCAGGCCCGCAGGGATCGGCGATCAGCCCCAGCATTTT. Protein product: CASRPAGIGDQPQHF.

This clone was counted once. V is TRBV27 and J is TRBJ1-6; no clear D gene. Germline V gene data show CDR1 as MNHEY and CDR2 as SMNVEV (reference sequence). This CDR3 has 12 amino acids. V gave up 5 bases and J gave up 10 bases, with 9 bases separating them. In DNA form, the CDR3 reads TGTGCCAGCAGTCGAGGCCGGTCACCCCTCCACTTT. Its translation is CASSRGRSPLHF.

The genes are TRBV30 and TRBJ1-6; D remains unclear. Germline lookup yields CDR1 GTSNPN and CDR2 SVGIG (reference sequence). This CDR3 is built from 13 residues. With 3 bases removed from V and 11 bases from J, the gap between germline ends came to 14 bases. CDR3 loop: CAWSFQRTPPLHF. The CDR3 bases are TGTGCCTGGAGCTTCCAGCGCACTCCACCCCTCCACTTT.

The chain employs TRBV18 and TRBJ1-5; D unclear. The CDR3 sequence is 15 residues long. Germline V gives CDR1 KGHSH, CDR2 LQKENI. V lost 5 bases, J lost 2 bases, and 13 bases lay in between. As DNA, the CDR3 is TGTGCCAGCTCATCAACCCGGGAAGGCAATCAGCCCCAGCATTTT. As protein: CASSSTREGNQPQHF.

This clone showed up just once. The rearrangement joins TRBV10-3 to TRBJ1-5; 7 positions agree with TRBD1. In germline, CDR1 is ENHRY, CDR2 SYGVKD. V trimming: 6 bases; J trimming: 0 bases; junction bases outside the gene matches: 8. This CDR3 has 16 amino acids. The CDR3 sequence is CAIRNGTANSNQPQHF. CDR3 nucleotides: TGTGCCATCAGGAATGGGACAGCTAATAGCAATCAGCCCCAGCATTTT.

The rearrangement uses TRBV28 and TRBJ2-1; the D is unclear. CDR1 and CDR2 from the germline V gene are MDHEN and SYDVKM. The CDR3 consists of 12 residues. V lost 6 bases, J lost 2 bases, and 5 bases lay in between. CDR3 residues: CASRGPYNEQFF. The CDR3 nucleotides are TGTGCCAGCAGGGGCCCCTACAATGAGCAGTTCTTC.

As DNA, the CDR3 is TGTGCCACCAGCAGAGATTTGGAACCCCCGGGAAACTATGGCTACACCTTC. It is translated as CATSRDLEPPGNYGYTF. V and J are TRBV15 and TRBJ1-2, with unresolved D. The length of the CDR3 is 17 residues. Per the germline V gene, CDR1 is LNHNV and CDR2 is YYDKDF (reference sequence). V lost 0 bases and J lost 2, with 16 bases in between.

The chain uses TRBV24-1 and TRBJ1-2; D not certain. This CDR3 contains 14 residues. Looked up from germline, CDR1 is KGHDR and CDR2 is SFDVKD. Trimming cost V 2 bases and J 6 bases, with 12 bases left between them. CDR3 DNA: TGTGCCACCAGTGATTCTGGAGATTTAGATGGCTACACCTTC. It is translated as CATSDSGDLDGYTF.

CDR3 residues: CASSVDRGWNQPQHF. CDR3 nucleotide sequence: TGTGCCAGCAGCGTGGACAGGGGATGGAATCAGCCCCAGCATTTT. The chain joins TRBV6-5 to TRBJ1-5; 9 bases map to TRBD1. With 6 bases clipped from V and 4 bases from J, the junction kept 7 bases outside the gene matches. Germline V gene data show CDR1 as MNHEY and CDR2 as SVGAGI. The CDR3 spans 15 residues.

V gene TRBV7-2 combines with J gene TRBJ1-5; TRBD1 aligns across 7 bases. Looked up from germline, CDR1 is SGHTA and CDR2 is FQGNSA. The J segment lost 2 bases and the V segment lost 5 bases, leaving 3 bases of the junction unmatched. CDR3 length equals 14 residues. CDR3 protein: CASSPDRGNQPQHF. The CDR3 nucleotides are TGTGCCAGCAGCCCTGACAGGGGCAATCAGCCCCAGCATTTT.

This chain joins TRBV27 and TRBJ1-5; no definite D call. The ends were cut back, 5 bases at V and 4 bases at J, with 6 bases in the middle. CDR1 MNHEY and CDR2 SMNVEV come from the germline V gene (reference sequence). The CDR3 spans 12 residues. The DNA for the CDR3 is TGTGCCAGCAGTCCTAATAATCAGCCCCAGCATTTT. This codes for CASSPNNQPQHF.

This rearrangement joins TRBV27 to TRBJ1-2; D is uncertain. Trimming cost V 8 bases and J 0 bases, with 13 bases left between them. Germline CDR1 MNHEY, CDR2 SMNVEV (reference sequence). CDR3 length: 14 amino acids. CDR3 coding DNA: TGTGCCAGCTCGCCCGTCAGCGCTAACTATGGCTACACCTTC. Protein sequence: CASSPVSANYGYTF.

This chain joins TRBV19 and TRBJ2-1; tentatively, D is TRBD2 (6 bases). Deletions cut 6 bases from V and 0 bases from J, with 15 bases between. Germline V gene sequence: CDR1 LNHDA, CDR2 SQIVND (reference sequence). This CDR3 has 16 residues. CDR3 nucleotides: TGTGCCAGTAGAACCCTAGCGATTAGCTCCTACAATGAGCAGTTCTTC. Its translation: CASRTLAISSYNEQFF.

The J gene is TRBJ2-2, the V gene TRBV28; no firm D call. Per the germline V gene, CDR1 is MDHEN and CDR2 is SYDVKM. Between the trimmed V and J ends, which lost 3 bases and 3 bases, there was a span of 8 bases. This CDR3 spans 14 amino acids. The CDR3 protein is CASSLSSHTGELFF. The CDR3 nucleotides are TGTGCCAGCAGTTTGAGTTCCCACACCGGGGAGCTGTTTTTT.